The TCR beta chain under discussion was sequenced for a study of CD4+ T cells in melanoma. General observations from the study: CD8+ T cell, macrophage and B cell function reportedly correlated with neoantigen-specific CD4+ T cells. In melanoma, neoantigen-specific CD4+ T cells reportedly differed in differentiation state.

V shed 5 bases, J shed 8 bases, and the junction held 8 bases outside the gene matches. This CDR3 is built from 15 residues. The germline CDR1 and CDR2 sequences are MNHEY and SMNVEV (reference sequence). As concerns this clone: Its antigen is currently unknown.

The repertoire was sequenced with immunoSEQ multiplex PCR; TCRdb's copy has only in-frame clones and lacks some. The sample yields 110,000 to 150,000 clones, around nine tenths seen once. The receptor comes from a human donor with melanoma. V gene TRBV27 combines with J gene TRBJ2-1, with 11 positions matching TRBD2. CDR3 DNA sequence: TGTGCCAGCAGTCCCAGGACTAGCGGGTGGGATGAGCAGTTCTTC. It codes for CASSPRTSGWDEQFF.